Described below is a single T cell receptor (gamma chain) sequence and its context. Antigen: not known. The record originates from a study of intestinal T cells in coeliac disease. Study overall: In the TRG cohort, coeliac patients were much younger than controls. Findings and limits, study-wide: With TRG, 85% to 95% of biopsies (about 95% of the roughly 54) were classified correctly. An age-split analysis gave no significant classification.

Trimming at V came to 8 bases and at J to 4 bases, leaving 5 bases not matched to a gene. CDR3 length: 13 residues. Using around 200 ng of biopsy DNA, TRG was amplified with LymphoTrack primers. TCRdb re-called the multiplex PCR reads via CATT. The sample holds roughly 950 gamma-chain clones, 40% to 65% seen once. Each case's genomic DNA was extracted from ten approximately 5.5-µm formalin-fixed paraffin-embedded scrolls. Sequenced input: a duodenal biopsy. The source of this sequence is a human donor who served as a control with a normal duodenal biopsy, not a healthy volunteer. The chain combines TRGV10 with TRGJP1. TRGV10 is flagged as an ORF with uncertain function. The DNA for the CDR3 is TGTGCTGCGTGGGCATACACTGGTTGGTTCAAGATATTT. This gives the protein CAAWAYTGWFKIF.